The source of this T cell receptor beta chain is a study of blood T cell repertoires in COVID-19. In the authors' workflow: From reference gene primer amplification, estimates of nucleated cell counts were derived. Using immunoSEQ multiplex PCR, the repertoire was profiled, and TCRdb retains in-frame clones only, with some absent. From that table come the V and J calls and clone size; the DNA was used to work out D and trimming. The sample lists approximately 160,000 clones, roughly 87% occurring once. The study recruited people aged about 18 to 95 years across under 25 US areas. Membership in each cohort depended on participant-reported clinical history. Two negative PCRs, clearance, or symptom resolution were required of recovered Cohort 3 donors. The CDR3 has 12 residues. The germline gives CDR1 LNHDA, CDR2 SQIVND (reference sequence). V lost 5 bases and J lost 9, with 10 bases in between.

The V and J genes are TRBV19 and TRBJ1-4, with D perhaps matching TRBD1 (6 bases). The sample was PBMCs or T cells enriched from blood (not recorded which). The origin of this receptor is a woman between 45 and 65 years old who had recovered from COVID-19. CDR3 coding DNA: TGTGCCAGTAGTTACACAGGGAAAAAACTGTTTTTT. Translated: CASSYTGKKLFF.